The TCR beta chain under discussion was sequenced for a study of T-cell reconstitution after alpha-beta-depleted transplantation in children. Unique molecular identifiers were used to barcode this TCRbeta library. TCRdb processed the PCR reads anew with MiXCR; each CDR3 protein has one entry. Seen here are about 150,000 distinct CDR3 sequences, roughly 8.8% observed once, and the top ten hold around 18%. Study results and limitations: Where alpha-beta T cells came from about two months after transplant was reportedly several hundred expanded graft clones.

V gave up 7 bases and J gave up 0 bases, with 22 bases separating them. Germline loops: CDR1 SGHAT, CDR2 FQNNGV. This CDR3 has 19 residues. A single count supports this clonotype. Its antigen remains unidentified. The chain couples TRBV11-2 to TRBJ1-6; D unresolved. The source of this sequence is a female patient aged 2 to 10 who had a stem cell transplant for congenital amegakaryocytic thrombocytopenia, so the T cells may come from the graft donor. The sequencing here drew on PBMCs, mostly from graft donor cells, taken 180 days after TCRalphabeta/CD19-depleted stem cell transplant. CDR3 region: CASTVGSSPWGSYNSPLHF. The CDR3 DNA sequence: TGTGCCAGCACCGTCGGGAGCTCTCCATGGGGCTCCTATAATTCACCCCTCCACTTT.